This TCR beta chain came from a study of blood T cells in healthy people across ages. Germline lookup yields CDR1 SGDLS and CDR2 YYNGEE. The CDR3 consists of 16 residues. Trimming shortened V by 4 bases and J by 6 bases, and 20 bases separated the two germline ends. The authors ran a second PCR of 7 to 11 cycles using a sample-barcoded 5' primer and a J-beta primer mix. TCRdb recomputed calls from the 5' RACE reads with MiXCR, one row per CDR3 protein. Here the sample spans more than 500,000 distinct CDR3 sequences, about a quarter being singletons. A further study also used this sample, focusing on T cells of mothers and their children.

The receptor was derived from a boy aged 2 to 10 in good health. Sequenced: blood. The rearrangement uses TRBV9 and TRBJ1-5; no reliable D call. CDR3 DNA sequence: TGTGCCAGCAGCCGGGCATCAGGTATGGATGGTCAGCCCCAGCATTTT. It specifies CASSRASGMDGQPQHF.